This record concerns one T cell receptor beta chain sequence. The data derive from a study of shared clonotypes between healthy human individuals. Study information: Donors had three CD4 naive, three CD4 memory, two CD8 naive and one CD8 memory plate apiece.

All donors were healthy HIV-negative adults lacking recent acute infections or vaccinations. Investigators divided CD4+ cells into CD45RA+ naive and CD45RA-negative memory subsets. The repertoire was sequenced with immunoSEQ multiplex PCR; TCRdb's copy has only in-frame clones and lacks some. This table has about 1 million clones, about 75% appearing once. This receptor was taken from a young man in good health. Sequenced: memory CD4+ T cells sorted from blood. Regarding subset: CD45RA-negative fraction.

As DNA, the CDR3 is TGTGCCAGCAGCTTAAGGACCCTGGGAACTGAAGCTTTCTTT. Amino acids: CASSLRTLGTEAFF. This chain uses TRBV7-2 with TRBJ1-1; D remains unclear. From germline, CDR1 is SGHTA and CDR2 FQGNSA. Trimming took off 2 bases at V and 5 bases at J, with 12 bases between the two ends. The CDR3 runs 14 residues.